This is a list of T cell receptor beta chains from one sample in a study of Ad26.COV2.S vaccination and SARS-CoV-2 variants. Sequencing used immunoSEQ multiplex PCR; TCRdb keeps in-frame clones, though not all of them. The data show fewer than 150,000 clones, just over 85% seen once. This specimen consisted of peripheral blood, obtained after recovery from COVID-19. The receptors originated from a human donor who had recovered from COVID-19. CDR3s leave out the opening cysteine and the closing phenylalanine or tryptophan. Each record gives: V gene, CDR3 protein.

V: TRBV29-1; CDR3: SVESGVSSYEQY
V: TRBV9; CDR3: ASSVVGRAGRGDTQY
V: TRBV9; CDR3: ASSVSSRGGSTGELF
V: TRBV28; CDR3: ASSLQLPEQY
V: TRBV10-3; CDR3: AISSEGGPGGYT
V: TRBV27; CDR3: ASSLEGVTEAF
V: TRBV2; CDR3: ASSGIRDDYGYT
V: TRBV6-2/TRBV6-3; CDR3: ASSYGTGNEQF
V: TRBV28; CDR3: ASSLTGGYTGELF
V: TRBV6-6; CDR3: ASSYSDGYEQY
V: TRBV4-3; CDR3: ASSQESGHPGELF
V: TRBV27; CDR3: ANPGRPTSPLH
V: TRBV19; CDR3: ASSMTDSSYEQY
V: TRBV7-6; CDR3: ASSLMGDREWANTIY
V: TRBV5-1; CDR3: ASSLAGSSYEQY
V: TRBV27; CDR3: ASSLWDSHNSPLH
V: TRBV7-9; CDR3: ASSSKGNTIY
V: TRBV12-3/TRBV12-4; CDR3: ASSREGLDGYT
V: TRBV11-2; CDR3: ASSLRVSGGVTTDTQY
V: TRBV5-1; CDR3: ASSEWTGDNQPQH
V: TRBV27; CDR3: ASSLMGVSNQPQH
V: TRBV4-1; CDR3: ASSQAPGTGAGNEKLF
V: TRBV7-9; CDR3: ASSPPAADYEQY
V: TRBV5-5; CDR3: ARPGQGAKETQY